This T cell receptor (beta chain) was recovered during a study of T cell responses to AZD1222 COVID-19 vaccine. A note on this clone: Its matching antigen is unknown.

This table comes from immunoSEQ multiplex PCR, and its TCRdb copy is limited to in-frame clones, with some not included. Here the sample spans 130,000 to 150,000 clones, about 90% being singletons. The germline V gene encodes CDR1 SGHDT and CDR2 YYEEEE. Trimming took 1 base from V and 1 from J, leaving 9 bases between them. This CDR3 spans 14 amino acids. Study-wide results and limits: Sampled repertoires all dated from after the peak T cell response. Donors in the cohort were predominantly white British and more often female, and clonal diversity was possibly underestimated.

This sequence joins TRBV5-6 and TRBJ2-7, with D perhaps matching TRBD2 (5 bases). This TCR derives from an adult in good health. The sequencing here drew on peripheral blood, taken on day 0 of AZD1222 vaccination. The CDR3 region is CASSLLGGSYEQYF. In nucleotides, the CDR3 is TGTGCCAGCAGCTTGTTGGGCGGGTCCTACGAGCAGTACTTC.